Listed below are T cell receptor beta chains from one sample, sequenced in a study of blood T cells in healthy people across ages. TCRdb redid the calling of the 5' RACE reads with MiXCR, one entry per CDR3 protein. The sample has approximately 810,000 distinct CDR3 sequences, roughly 35% seen once. The specimen was blood. The receptors here all came from a man aged 18 to 30 in good health. The CDR3 runs from the conserved cysteine through the conserved F or W. A D gene is named only where the DNA matches it firmly. Clone size, where shown, is once, few, many, or a class for clones that have expanded.

clone_size: NA
d_call: NA
v_call: TRBV28
j_call: TRBJ1-1
cdr3_nt: TGTGCCAGCAGTCCTGTGACAGGCCCTGGGGGGGACACTGAAGCTTTCTTT
cdr3_aa: CASSPVTGPGGDTEAFF

clone_size: NA
d_call: NA
v_call: TRBV12-3/TRBV12-4
j_call: TRBJ1-1
cdr3_nt: TGTGCCAGCAACAGGGAAACTGAAGCTTTCTTT
cdr3_aa: CASNRETEAFF

clone_size: NA
d_call: TRBD1
v_call: TRBV4-3
j_call: TRBJ2-1
cdr3_nt: TGCGCCAGCAGCCAAGCAGGGGGCTACAAGGAGCAGTTCTTC
cdr3_aa: CASSQAGGYKEQFF

clone_size: NA
d_call: TRBD1
v_call: TRBV27
j_call: TRBJ2-7
cdr3_nt: TGTGCCAGCAGTCCCGGGACAGGGTATACCGAGCAGTACTTC
cdr3_aa: CASSPGTGYTEQYF

clone_size: many
d_call: TRBD1
v_call: TRBV5-1
j_call: TRBJ1-4
cdr3_nt: TGCGCCAGCAGCTCGGATTTGGGGACAGATGAAAAACTGTTTTTT
cdr3_aa: CASSSDLGTDEKLFF

clone_size: few
d_call: NA
v_call: TRBV28
j_call: TRBJ2-2
cdr3_nt: TGTGCCAGCAGCCCTACCCCACGAAACACCGGGGAGCTGTTTTTT
cdr3_aa: CASSPTPRNTGELFF

clone_size: NA
d_call: TRBD1
v_call: TRBV5-1
j_call: TRBJ2-1
cdr3_nt: TGCGCCAGCAGCTCACCGGACAGGGGAGATTATGAGCAGTTCTTC
cdr3_aa: CASSSPDRGDYEQFF

clone_size: NA
d_call: NA
v_call: TRBV27
j_call: TRBJ2-6
cdr3_nt: TGTGCCAGCACCACTATACAAGGCGCTGGGACCAACGTCCTGACTTTC
cdr3_aa: CASTTIQGAGTNVLTF

clone_size: NA
d_call: NA
v_call: TRBV6-1
j_call: TRBJ2-7
cdr3_nt: TGTGCCAGCAGTGAATGGTCCGCTGGGGGGTACGAGCAGTACTTC
cdr3_aa: CASSEWSAGGYEQYF

clone_size: NA
d_call: NA
v_call: TRBV11-2
j_call: TRBJ2-1
cdr3_nt: TGTGCCAGCAGCTTAGTGGGCAGGAAGGCCTACAATGAGCAGTTCTTC
cdr3_aa: CASSLVGRKAYNEQFF

clone_size: few
d_call: TRBD2
v_call: TRBV10-3
j_call: TRBJ2-1
cdr3_nt: TGTGCCATCAGTGAGCTCGGGACTAGCGGGAACAATGAGCAGTTCTTC
cdr3_aa: CAISELGTSGNNEQFF

clone_size: NA
d_call: NA
v_call: TRBV29-1
j_call: TRBJ1-1
cdr3_nt: TGCAGCGTTGAAGATACTCCCGGGACTGAAGCTTTCTTT
cdr3_aa: CSVEDTPGTEAFF

clone_size: NA
d_call: TRBD2
v_call: TRBV4-3
j_call: TRBJ2-1
cdr3_nt: TGCGCCAGCGGCCCACACCTCTTCTGGACTAGACCCTACAATGAGCAGTTCTTC
cdr3_aa: CASGPHLFWTRPYNEQFF

clone_size: once
d_call: NA
v_call: TRBV25-1
j_call: TRBJ2-1
cdr3_nt: TGTGCCAGCACCTCTATTCTAGCGGAGCAGTTCTTC
cdr3_aa: CASTSILAEQFF

clone_size: many
d_call: TRBD1
v_call: TRBV7-3
j_call: TRBJ2-2
cdr3_nt: TGCGCCAGCAGCTCTCAGGGGGCAGGAACCGGGGAGCTGTTTTTT
cdr3_aa: CASSSQGAGTGELFF

clone_size: few
d_call: NA
v_call: TRBV4-2
j_call: TRBJ1-5
cdr3_nt: TGTGCCAGCAGCCAAGATTTGGAGGGATATCAGCCCCAGCATTTT
cdr3_aa: CASSQDLEGYQPQHF

clone_size: few
d_call: TRBD1
v_call: TRBV10-3
j_call: TRBJ1-6
cdr3_nt: TGTGCCATCCTCCGGGACAGGGGTTCACCCCTCCACTTT
cdr3_aa: CAILRDRGSPLHF

clone_size: few
d_call: NA
v_call: TRBV24-1
j_call: TRBJ2-1
cdr3_nt: TGTGCCACCAGTGATTCGGGGCGATACAATGAGCAGTTCTTC
cdr3_aa: CATSDSGRYNEQFF

clone_size: NA
d_call: TRBD1
v_call: TRBV2
j_call: TRBJ1-4
cdr3_nt: TGTGCCAGCAGTGGGGGACAGGGAAGTGTTGAAAAACTGTTTTTT
cdr3_aa: CASSGGQGSVEKLFF

clone_size: NA
d_call: NA
v_call: TRBV5-1
j_call: TRBJ2-3
cdr3_nt: TGCGCCAGCAGCTTCCTCTTCGATACGCAGTATTTT
cdr3_aa: CASSFLFDTQYF

clone_size: NA
d_call: TRBD1
v_call: TRBV29-1
j_call: TRBJ2-2
cdr3_nt: TGCAGCGTGCAAAACAGGGGTCTGACCGGGGAGCTGTTTTTT
cdr3_aa: CSVQNRGLTGELFF

clone_size: few
d_call: NA
v_call: TRBV12-3/TRBV12-4
j_call: TRBJ1-1
cdr3_nt: TGTGCCAGCAGTCCCCCAGCTTTCTTT
cdr3_aa: CASSPPAFF

clone_size: NA
d_call: NA
v_call: TRBV11-1
j_call: TRBJ1-2
cdr3_nt: TGTGCCAGCAGCCCCGGACCAGGCGTGTATGGCTACACCTTC
cdr3_aa: CASSPGPGVYGYTF

clone_size: NA
d_call: NA
v_call: TRBV4-1
j_call: TRBJ1-4
cdr3_nt: TGCGCCAGCAGCGACCACAGCGCAGCTAATGAAAAACTGTTTTTT
cdr3_aa: CASSDHSAANEKLFF

clone_size: once
d_call: TRBD1
v_call: TRBV27
j_call: TRBJ2-1
cdr3_nt: TGTGCCAGCAGACCAACCGGGACAGGGGACCATGAGCAGTTCTTC
cdr3_aa: CASRPTGTGDHEQFF

clone_size: few
d_call: NA
v_call: TRBV10-3
j_call: TRBJ2-3
cdr3_nt: TGTGCCATCAGTGCTCTAAAGACAGGAGATACGCAGTATTTT
cdr3_aa: CAISALKTGDTQYF

clone_size: few
d_call: NA
v_call: TRBV5-1
j_call: TRBJ2-3
cdr3_nt: TGCGCCAGCAAGGACGGATCCCACACAGATACGCAGTATTTT
cdr3_aa: CASKDGSHTDTQYF

clone_size: few
d_call: TRBD1
v_call: TRBV5-1
j_call: TRBJ1-5
cdr3_nt: TGCGCCAGCAGCTCAGGGGGTGTGGGGCAGCCCCAGCATTTT
cdr3_aa: CASSSGGVGQPQHF

clone_size: NA
d_call: TRBD1
v_call: TRBV6-5
j_call: TRBJ2-7
cdr3_nt: TGTGCCAGAACCCCGGGACAGGGGTCCTACGAGCAGTACTTC
cdr3_aa: CARTPGQGSYEQYF

clone_size: few
d_call: NA
v_call: TRBV5-1
j_call: TRBJ2-7
cdr3_nt: TGCGCCAGCAGCTTGGGGGGAGACACCATCTACGAGCAGTACTTC
cdr3_aa: CASSLGGDTIYEQYF

clone_size: NA
d_call: TRBD2
v_call: TRBV29-1
j_call: TRBJ2-3
cdr3_nt: TGCAGCGTCGATGATACTAGCGGGGGACGCACAGATACGCAGTATTTT
cdr3_aa: CSVDDTSGGRTDTQYF

clone_size: NA
d_call: NA
v_call: TRBV5-1
j_call: TRBJ2-2
cdr3_nt: TGCGCCAGCAGCTTGGGGGGCACCGCCGGGGAGCTGTTTTTT
cdr3_aa: CASSLGGTAGELFF